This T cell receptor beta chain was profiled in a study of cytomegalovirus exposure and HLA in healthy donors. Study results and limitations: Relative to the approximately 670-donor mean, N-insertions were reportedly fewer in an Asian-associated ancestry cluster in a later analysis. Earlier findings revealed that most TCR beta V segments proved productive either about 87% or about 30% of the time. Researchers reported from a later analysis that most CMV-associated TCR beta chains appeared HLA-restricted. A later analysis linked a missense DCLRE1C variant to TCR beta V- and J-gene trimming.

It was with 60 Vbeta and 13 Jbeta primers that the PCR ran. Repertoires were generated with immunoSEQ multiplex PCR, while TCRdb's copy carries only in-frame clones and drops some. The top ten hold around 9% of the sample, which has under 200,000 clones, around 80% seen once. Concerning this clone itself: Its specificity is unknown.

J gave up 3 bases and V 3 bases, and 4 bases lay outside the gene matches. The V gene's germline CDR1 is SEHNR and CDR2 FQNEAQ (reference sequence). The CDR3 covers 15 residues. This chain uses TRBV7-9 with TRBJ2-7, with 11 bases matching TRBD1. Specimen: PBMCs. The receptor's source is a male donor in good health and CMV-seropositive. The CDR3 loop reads CASSFGTGGLYEQYF. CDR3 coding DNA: TGTGCCAGCAGCTTTGGGACAGGGGGTCTCTACGAGCAGTACTTC.